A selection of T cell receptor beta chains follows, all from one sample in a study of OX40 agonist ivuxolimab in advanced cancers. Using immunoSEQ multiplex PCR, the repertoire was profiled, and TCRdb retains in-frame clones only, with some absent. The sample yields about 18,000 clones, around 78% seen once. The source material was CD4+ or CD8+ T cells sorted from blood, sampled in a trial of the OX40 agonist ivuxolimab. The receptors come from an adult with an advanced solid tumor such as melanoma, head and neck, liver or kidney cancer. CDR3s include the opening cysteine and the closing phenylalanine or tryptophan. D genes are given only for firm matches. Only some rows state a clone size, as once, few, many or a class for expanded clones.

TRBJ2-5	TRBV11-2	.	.	CASSLASGGSPGTQYF	TGTGCCAGCAGCTTAGCATCCGGCGGGTCCCCTGGGACCCAGTACTTC
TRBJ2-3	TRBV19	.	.	CASSAVGHRFTDTQYF	TGTGCCAGTAGTGCGGTGGGACACCGATTCACAGATACGCAGTATTTT
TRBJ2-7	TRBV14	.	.	CASSPRGGTYEQYF	TGTGCCAGCAGCCCACGAGGCGGTACCTACGAGCAGTACTTC
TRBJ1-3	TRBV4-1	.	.	CASSLDSGTGNTIYF	TGCGCCAGCAGCCTTGACAGCGGGACAGGAAACACCATATATTTT
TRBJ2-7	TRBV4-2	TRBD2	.	CASSQAAGVKSYEQYF	TGTGCCAGCAGCCAAGCAGCGGGAGTTAAGTCCTACGAGCAGTACTTC
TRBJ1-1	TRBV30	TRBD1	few	CAWSANGQGGTEAFF	TGTGCCTGGAGTGCCAACGGACAGGGAGGCACTGAAGCTTTCTTT
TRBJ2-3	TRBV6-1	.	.	CASTPTMDSPDTQYF	TGTGCTTCTACCCCGACGATGGACTCCCCAGATACGCAGTATTTT
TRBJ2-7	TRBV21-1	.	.	CASSASRDRGRYEQYF	TGTGCCAGCAGCGCCTCCCGGGACAGGGGGAGATATGAGCAGTACTTC
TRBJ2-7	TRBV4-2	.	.	CASSRGRTYEQYF	TGTGCCAGCAGCAGGGGCAGAACCTACGAGCAGTACTTC
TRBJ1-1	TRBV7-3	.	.	CASSLGTNTEAFF	TGTGCCAGCAGCTTGGGAACGAACACTGAAGCTTTCTTT
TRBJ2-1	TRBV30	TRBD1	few	CAWSVVQGASEQFF	TGTGCCTGGAGTGTTGTACAGGGGGCAAGTGAGCAGTTCTTC
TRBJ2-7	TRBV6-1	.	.	CASNPAGGPYEQYF	TGTGCCAGCAACCCAGCGGGTGGACCCTACGAGCAGTACTTC
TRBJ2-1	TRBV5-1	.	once	CASSLFEGEWGEQFF	TGCGCCAGCAGCTTGTTCGAGGGGGAGTGGGGTGAGCAGTTCTTC
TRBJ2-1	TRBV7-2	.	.	CASSPTGNSNHKQFF	TGTGCCAGCAGCCCAACAGGGAATTCAAACCACAAGCAGTTCTTC
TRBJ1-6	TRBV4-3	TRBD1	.	CASSGDSESSPLHF	TGCGCCAGCAGTGGGGACAGCGAGAGCTCACCCCTCCACTTT
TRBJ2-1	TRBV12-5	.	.	CASGSPAGNSYNEQFF	TGTGCTAGTGGTTCCCCGGCCGGGAACTCCTACAATGAGCAGTTCTTC
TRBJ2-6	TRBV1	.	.	CTSSSLGAQSRANVLTF	TGCACCAGCAGTTCCCTGGGTGCACAAAGTCGGGCCAACGTCCTGACTTTC
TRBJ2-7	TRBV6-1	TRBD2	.	CATKRPAGLYYEQYF	TGTGCCACCAAGCGCCCAGCGGGGCTATACTACGAGCAGTACTTC
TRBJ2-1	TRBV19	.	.	CASSIAGEQFF	TGTGCCAGTAGTATAGCCGGTGAGCAGTTCTTC
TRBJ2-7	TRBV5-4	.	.	CASSLSGKSSYEQYF	TGTGCCAGCAGCTTGTCAGGCAAGAGCTCCTACGAGCAGTACTTC